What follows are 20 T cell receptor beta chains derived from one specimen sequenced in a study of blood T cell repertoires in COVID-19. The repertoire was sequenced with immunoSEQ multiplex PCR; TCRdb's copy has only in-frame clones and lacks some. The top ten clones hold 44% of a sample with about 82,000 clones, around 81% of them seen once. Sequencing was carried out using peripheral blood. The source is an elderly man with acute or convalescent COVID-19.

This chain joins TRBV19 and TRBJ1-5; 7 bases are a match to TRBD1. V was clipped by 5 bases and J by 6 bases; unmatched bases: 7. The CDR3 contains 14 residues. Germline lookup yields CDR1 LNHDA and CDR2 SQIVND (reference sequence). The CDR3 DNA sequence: TGTGCCAGTAGTGACAGGGTAAGCGCTCAGCCCCAGCATTTT. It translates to CASSDRVSAQPQHF.

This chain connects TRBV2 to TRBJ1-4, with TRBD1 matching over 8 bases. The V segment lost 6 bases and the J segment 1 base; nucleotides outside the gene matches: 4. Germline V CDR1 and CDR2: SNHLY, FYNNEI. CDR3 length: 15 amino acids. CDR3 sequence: CASRQQGGTNEKLFF. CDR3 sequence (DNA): TGTGCCAGCAGGCAACAGGGGGGAACTAATGAAAAACTGTTTTTT.

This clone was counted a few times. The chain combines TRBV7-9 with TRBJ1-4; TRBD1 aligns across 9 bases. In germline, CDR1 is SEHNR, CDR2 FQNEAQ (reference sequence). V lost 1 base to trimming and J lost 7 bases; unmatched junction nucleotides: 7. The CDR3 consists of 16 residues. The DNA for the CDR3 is TGTGCCAGCAGCTTAGGTCGGACAGGGGTGGGTGAAAAACTGTTTTTT. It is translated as CASSLGRTGVGEKLFF.

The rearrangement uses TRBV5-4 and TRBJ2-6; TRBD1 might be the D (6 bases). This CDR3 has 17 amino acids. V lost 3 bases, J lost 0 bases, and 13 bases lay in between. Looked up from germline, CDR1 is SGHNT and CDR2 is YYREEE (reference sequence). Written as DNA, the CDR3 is TGTGCCAGCAGCTCAGGACAGACCCACTCTGGGGCCAACGTCCTGACTTTC. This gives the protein CASSSGQTHSGANVLTF.

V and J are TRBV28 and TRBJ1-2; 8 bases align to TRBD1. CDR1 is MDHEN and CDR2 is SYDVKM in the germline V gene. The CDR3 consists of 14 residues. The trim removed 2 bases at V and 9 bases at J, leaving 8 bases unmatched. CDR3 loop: CASSLIQGDRSYTF. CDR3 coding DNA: TGTGCCAGCAGTTTAATACAGGGGGATAGGAGCTACACCTTC.

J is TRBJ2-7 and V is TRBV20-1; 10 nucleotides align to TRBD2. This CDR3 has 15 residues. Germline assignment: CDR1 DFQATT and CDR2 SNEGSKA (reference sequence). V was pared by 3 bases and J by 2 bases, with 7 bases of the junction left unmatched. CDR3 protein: CSASSDSGRPYEQYF. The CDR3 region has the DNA TGCAGTGCTAGTTCTGATAGCGGGAGGCCCTACGAGCAGTACTTC.

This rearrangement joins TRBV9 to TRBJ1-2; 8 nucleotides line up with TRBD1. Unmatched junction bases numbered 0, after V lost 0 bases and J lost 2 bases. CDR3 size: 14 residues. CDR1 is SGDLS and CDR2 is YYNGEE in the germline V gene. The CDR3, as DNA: TGTGCCAGCAGCGTAGGGACAGGGAACTATGGCTACACCTTC. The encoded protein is CASSVGTGNYGYTF.

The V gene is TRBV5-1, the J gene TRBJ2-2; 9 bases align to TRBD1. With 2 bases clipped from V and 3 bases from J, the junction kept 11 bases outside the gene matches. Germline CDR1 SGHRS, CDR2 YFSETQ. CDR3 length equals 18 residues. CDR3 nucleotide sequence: TGCGCCAGCAGCTTCCGTTTAAGGACAGGGGCGGACACCGGGGAGCTGTTTTTT. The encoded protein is CASSFRLRTGADTGELFF.

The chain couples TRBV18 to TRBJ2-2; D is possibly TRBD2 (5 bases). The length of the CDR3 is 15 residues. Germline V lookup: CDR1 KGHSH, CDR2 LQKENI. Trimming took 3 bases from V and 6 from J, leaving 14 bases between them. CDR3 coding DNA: TGTGCCAGCTCACCCCGGACTGGCCTGGCCGGGGAGCTGTTTTTT. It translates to CASSPRTGLAGELFF.

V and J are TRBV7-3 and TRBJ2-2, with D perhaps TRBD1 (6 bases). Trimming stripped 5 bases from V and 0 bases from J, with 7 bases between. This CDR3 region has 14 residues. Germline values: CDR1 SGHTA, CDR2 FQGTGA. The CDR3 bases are TGTGCCAGCAGCCGGACAGCGAACACCGGGGAGCTGTTTTTT. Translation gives CASSRTANTGELFF.

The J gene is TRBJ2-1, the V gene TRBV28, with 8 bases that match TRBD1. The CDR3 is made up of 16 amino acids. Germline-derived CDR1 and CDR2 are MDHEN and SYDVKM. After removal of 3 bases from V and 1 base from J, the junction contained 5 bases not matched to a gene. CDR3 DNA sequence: TGTGCCAGCAGTTTGACAGGGGTTGGGTCCTACAATGAGCAGTTCTTC. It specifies CASSLTGVGSYNEQFF.

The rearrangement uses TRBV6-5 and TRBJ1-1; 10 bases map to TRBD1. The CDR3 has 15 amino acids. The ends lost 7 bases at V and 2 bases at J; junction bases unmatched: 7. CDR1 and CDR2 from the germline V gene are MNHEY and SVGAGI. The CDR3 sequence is CASTETGGLNTEAFF. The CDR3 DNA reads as TGTGCCAGCACCGAGACAGGGGGCCTTAACACTGAAGCTTTCTTT.

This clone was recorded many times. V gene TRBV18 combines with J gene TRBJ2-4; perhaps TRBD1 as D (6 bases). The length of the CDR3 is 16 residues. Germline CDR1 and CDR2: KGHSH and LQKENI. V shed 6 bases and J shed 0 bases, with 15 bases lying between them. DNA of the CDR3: TGTGCCAGCTCGCCTGTGACAGGACTAGCCAAAAACATTCAGTACTTC. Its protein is CASSPVTGLAKNIQYF. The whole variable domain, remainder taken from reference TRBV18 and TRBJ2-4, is NAGVMQNPRHLVRRRGQEARLRCSPMKGHSHVYWYRQLPEEGLKFMVYLQKENIIDESGMPKERFSAEFPKEGPSILRIQQVVRGDSAAYFCASSPVTGLAKNIQYFGAGTRLSVL.

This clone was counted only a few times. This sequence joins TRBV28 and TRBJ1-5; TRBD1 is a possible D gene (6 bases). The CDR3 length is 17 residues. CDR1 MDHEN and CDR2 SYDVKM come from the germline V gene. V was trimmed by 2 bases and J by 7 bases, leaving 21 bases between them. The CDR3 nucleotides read TGTGCCAGCAGTTTAGTTAGGGGGAATGCTATCGCGCAGCCCCAGCATTTT. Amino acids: CASSLVRGNAIAQPQHF.

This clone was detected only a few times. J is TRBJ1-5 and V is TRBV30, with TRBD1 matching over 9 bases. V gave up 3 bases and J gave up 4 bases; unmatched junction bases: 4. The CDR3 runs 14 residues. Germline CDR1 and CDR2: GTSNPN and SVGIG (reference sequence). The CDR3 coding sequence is TGTGCCTGGAGGCGACAGGGGGTAAATCAGCCCCAGCATTTT. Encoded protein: CAWRRQGVNQPQHF.

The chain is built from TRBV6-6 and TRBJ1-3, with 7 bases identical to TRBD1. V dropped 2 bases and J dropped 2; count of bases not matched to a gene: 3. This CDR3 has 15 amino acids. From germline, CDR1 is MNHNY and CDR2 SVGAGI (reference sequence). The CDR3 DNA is TGTGCCAGCAGTTACCCCAGGGGGACTGGAAACACCATATATTTT. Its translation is CASSYPRGTGNTIYF.

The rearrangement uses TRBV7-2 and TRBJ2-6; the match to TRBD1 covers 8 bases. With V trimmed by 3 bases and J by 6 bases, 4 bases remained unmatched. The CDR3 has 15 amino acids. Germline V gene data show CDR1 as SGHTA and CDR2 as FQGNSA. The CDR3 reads CASSFRGREANVLTF. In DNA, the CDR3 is TGTGCCAGCAGCTTCAGGGGGCGCGAGGCCAACGTCCTGACTTTC.

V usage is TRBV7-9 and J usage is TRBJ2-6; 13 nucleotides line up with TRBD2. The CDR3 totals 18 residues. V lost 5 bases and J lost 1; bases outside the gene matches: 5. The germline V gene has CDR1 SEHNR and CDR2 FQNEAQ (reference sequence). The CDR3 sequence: CASSITSGRASGANVLTF. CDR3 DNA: TGTGCCAGCAGCATCACTAGCGGGAGGGCGTCTGGGGCCAACGTCCTGACTTTC.

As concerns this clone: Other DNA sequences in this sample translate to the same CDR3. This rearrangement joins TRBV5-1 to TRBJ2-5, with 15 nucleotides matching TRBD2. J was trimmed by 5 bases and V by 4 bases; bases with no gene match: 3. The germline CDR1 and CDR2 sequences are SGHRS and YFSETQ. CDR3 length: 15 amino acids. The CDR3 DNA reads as TGCGCCAGCAGCCTGGGACTAGCGGGAGGCGAGACCCAGTACTTC. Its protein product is CASSLGLAGGETQYF.

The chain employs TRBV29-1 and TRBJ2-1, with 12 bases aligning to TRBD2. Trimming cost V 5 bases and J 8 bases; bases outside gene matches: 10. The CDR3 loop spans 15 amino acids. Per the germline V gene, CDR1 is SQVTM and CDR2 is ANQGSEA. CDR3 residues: CSVLRLAGVFYEQFF. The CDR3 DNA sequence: TGCAGCGTTTTAAGACTAGCGGGAGTCTTTTATGAGCAGTTCTTC.